The sequence of this TCR beta chain was determined in a study of cytomegalovirus exposure and HLA in healthy donors. Both 60 Vbeta primers and 13 Jbeta primers went into the PCR. The protocol was immunoSEQ multiplex PCR, while the TCRdb copy is restricted to in-frame clones and leaves out a portion. The sample has about 120,000 clones, about three fifths seen once. The germline gives CDR1 SGHRS, CDR2 YFSETQ. The ends were cut back, 4 bases at V and 7 bases at J, with 22 bases in the middle. This CDR3 region has 16 residues. Whole-study results and caveats: Presence/absence results assume similar sequencing depth per donor, which may not hold.

With regard to this clone: Antigen unknown.

The chain recombines TRBV5-1 with TRBJ2-3; TRBD2 might be the D (5 bases). The sequence was collected from a woman aged 35 to 49 in good health and CMV-seropositive. The specimen was PBMCs. This chain's CDR3 is CASSPQPRGGKNTQYF. In DNA, the CDR3 is TGCGCCAGCAGCCCCCAACCCCGGGGTGGGAAGAATACGCAGTATTTT.